Sequencing of this T cell receptor (beta chain) was carried out in a study of molecular identifiers for immune sequencing clone quantification. CDR3 length: 18 amino acids. Deletions cut 3 bases from V and 0 bases from J, with 18 bases between. Germline assignment: CDR1 SEHNR and CDR2 FQNEAQ (reference sequence). This clonotype was counted at least ten times. Its antigen is currently unknown. Broader study findings: Effector cells had over 99% of their molecules in clones above 20 RNA copies, while naive cells had under 1%.

One entry per CDR3 protein, called by TCRdb with MiXCR from the PCR reads. The profile covers more than 550,000 distinct CDR3 sequences, with approximately 24% appearing a single time and 0.78% taken by the ten largest. Naive CD8 library inputs spanned roughly 18,000 to 1,100,000 sorted cells and 10%, 30% or 50% RNA. This sequence originates from a human donor in good health. Some libraries in this study had Jurkat cell RNA spiked in. The V and J genes are TRBV7-9 and TRBJ2-1; D may be TRBD2 (5 bases). Sequenced sample: naive CD8+ T cells from blood, with Jurkat cell RNA spiked in. The sample's subset: FACS-sorted CD8+CD4-CCR7+CD45RA+ naive T cells. In DNA form, the CDR3 reads TGTGCCAGCAGCTTGCGACCCGGGGTCCTAAGCTCCTACAATGAGCAGTTCTTC. Its protein product is CASSLRPGVLSSYNEQFF.